This T cell receptor (beta chain) was sequenced for a study of radiation and T cells in renal cell carcinoma. Broader study findings: No pretreatment tumor biopsies were available for baseline clonotypes. Top tumor clonotypes rose in blood 2 weeks post-radiation, then contracted.

This clone was seen only once. Its specificity is not known. The CDR3 runs to 15 residues. J lost 5 bases, V lost 5 bases, and 6 bases had no gene match. Germline lookup yields CDR1 SGHTA and CDR2 FQGNSA. Time point reported: baseline pretreatment blood. Treatment specified: 15 Gy SBRT to primary tumor, nephrectomy 4 weeks later. Radiation-treated patients gave blood at baseline, week 2 and week 4. The tumor was a clear cell renal cell carcinoma. TCRdb keeps only in-frame clones here, not all; method: immunoSEQ multiplex PCR. This sample carries about 59,000 clones, around 72% of them seen once, and the ten largest clones take approximately 7%.

Here the sequenced sample was blood, taken from a patient whose treatment included radiotherapy and nephrectomy. This receptor was identified in a man between 60 and 75 years old with renal cell carcinoma. This chain links TRBV7-2 with TRBJ1-5, with 10 bases aligning to TRBD1. CDR3 DNA: TGTGCCAGCAGCCCAGACAGGGGGCGAGATCAGCCCCAGCATTTT. Its translation: CASSPDRGRDQPQHF.